The subject of this entry is one T cell receptor beta chain. Antigen specificity is unknown. The data are from a study of T cell clones after liver transplantation. This table comes from immunoSEQ multiplex PCR, and its TCRdb copy is limited to in-frame clones, with some not included. The sample carries 40,000 to 65,000 clones, 65% to 85% recorded once. Points from the study as a whole: In a couple of subjects, few donor cells limited the measurable donor-reactive repertoire. Circulating graft-donor-reactive CD4 TCRbeta sequences fell significantly post-transplant in 5 of 8 subjects.

V lost 5 bases, J lost 1 base, and 11 bases lay in between. The CDR3 loop spans 14 amino acids. Per germline, CDR1 SGHVS and CDR2 FQNEAQ. This receptor was obtained from a human donor who received a liver transplant. The rearrangement links TRBV7-8 to TRBJ1-1, with D unresolved. Sequences were derived from CD4+ T cells from blood, sampled before liver transplant. CDR3 nucleotide sequence: TGTGCCAGCAGCCTTATAGGGCGGAACACTGAAGCTTTCTTT. Protein sequence: CASSLIGRNTEAFF.